Sequencing of this T cell receptor beta chain was carried out in a study of OX40 agonist ivuxolimab in advanced cancers. At the level of the whole study: Ivuxolimab was an agonistic, fully human IgG2 monoclonal antibody directed against OX40 (CD134), a costimulatory receptor. The dose-escalation cohort was 82.7% male with a mean age of around 64 years, ranging from about 23 to 85. Intravenous ivuxolimab was administered to patients every 2 weeks at six dose levels: 0.01, 0.1, 0.3, 1.5, 3 and 10 mg/kg. Of the approximately 53 patients in dose escalation, around 19 had hepatocellular carcinoma, some 15 had melanoma, 9 had renal cell carcinoma and 9 had head and neck cancer. Patients were allowed to have had prior anti-PD-1, anti-PD-L1 or anti-CTLA-4 therapy, and approximately 40% of the dose-escalation patients had previously received checkpoint inhibitors. The paper describes the monotherapy dose-escalation part (N ≈ 52 patients) of the phase I trial of ivuxolimab. Partial responses were achieved by three dose-escalation patients, of whom one had hepatocellular carcinoma and two had cutaneous melanoma. The purpose of peripheral TCRbeta sequencing was to test whether ivuxolimab changed TCR sequence diversity and led to clonal T-cell expansion. General study outcomes and caveats: On average, CD8+ T cells showed more expanded clones than CD4+ T cells after ivuxolimab. Low levels of normalized T-cell clonal expansion were also seen in some patients who did not respond. The antigen specificity of the clonally expanded peripheral T cells was not determined. In partial responders in the 0.1-3.0 mg/kg groups, normalized peripheral clonal expansion was found to be among the lowest, especially among CD8+ T cells. At doses of 0.1 to 3.0 mg/kg, clonal expansion of both CD4+ and CD8+ blood T cells was observed from baseline to week 6.

Patients with autoimmune disease history or receiving systemic immunosuppression were excluded from the trial. In every dose cohort, peripheral blood was drawn for TCR sequencing at baseline, cycle 4 day 1, and cycle 7 day 1. The samples were taken from a phase I, first-in-human, multicenter, open-label dose-escalation trial of ivuxolimab. Adults with locally advanced or metastatic melanoma, renal cell carcinoma, hepatocellular carcinoma or head and neck squamous cell carcinoma were enrolled in the trial. Before TCR sequencing, CD4+ and CD8+ T cells were separately sorted from peripheral blood. Trimming removed 0 bases from V and 0 bases from J, leaving 3 bases between the germline ends. From its cysteine to its phenylalanine, the CDR3 spans 15 amino acids. Left in the record is the CDR3 DNA by itself, 45 bases read in frame from the first base. CDR1 and CDR2 are drawn from the germline V gene: MNHNS, SASEGT.

Genomic DNA was extracted from sorted cells for sequencing of the TCRbeta CDR3 region. TCRbeta CDR3 regions were sequenced using the immunoSEQ Assay. Imported from immuneACCESS, the table was reduced by TCRdb to in-frame sequences with V and J called. These copies leave out some clones; in studies compared against another copy, an unresolved V gene accounts for under half, and the cause of the remainder is not known. The sample table lists 90,000 to 100,000 clones, less than 90% of them with a count of one. In total, the top ten clones hold 0.8% to 1% of the sample. This clone was recorded a few times. This clone's antigen is unknown. No clone much larger than this one lies a single base away; base qualities are absent.

Source: CD4+ or CD8+ T cells sorted from blood, taken in a trial of the OX40 agonist ivuxolimab. The chain links TRBV6-1 with TRBJ2-6, with the D gene not confidently named. The sequence was collected from an adult with an advanced solid tumor such as melanoma, head and neck, liver or kidney cancer. CDR3 loop: CASSEAVSGANVLTF. The nucleotide sequence is TGTGCCAGCAGTGAAGCGGTCTCTGGGGCCAACGTCCTGACTTTC.